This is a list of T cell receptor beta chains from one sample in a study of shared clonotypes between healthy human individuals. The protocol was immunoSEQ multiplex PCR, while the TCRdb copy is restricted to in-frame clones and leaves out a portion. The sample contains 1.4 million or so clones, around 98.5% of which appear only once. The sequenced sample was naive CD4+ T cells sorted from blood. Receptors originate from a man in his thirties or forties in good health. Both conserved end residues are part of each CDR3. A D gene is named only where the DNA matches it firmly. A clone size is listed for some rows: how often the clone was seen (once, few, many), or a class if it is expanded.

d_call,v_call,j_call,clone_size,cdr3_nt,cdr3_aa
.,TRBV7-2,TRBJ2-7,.,TGTGCCAGCAGCTTAATTGGGCTAGATGAGGACTACGAGCAGTACTTC,CASSLIGLDEDYEQYF
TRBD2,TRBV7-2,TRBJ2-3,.,TGTGCCAGCAGGAAACTAGCGGGAGAAACGCAGTATTTT,CASRKLAGETQYF
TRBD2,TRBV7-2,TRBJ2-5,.,TGTGCCAGCAGGGCGGAAAATATCGGGAGGGCCGTTCCGTACTTC,CASRAENIGRAVPYF
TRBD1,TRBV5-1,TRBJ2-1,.,TGCGCCAGCAGTTCCACAGGGGGCGCGCGGAGCGGCGGGACCCCCTCCGGCCAGCAGTTCTTC,CASSSTGGARSGGTPSGQQFF
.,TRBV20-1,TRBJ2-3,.,TGCAGTGCTAGATCTCCAGATACGCAGTATTTT,CSARSPDTQYF
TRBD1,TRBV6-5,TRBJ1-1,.,TGTGCCACCAGTAGGGCAGGGGGCTCGAACACTGAAGCTTTCTTT,CATSRAGGSNTEAFF
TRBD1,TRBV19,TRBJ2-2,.,TGTGCCAGCACAGAGACAGGGGGAAGCGGGGAGCTGTTTTTT,CASTETGGSGELFF
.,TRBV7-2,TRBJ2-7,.,TGTGCCAGCAGCTTAGGGCAGAACAGGGCCTACGAGCAGTACTTC,CASSLGQNRAYEQYF
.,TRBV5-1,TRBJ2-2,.,TGCGCCAGCAGCTTGGCCTCGGACGACAGCGCGAACACCGGGGAGCTGTTTTTT,CASSLASDDSANTGELFF
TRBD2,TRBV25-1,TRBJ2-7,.,TGTGCCAGCAGTGAACAGGGACTAGCGGGTTACGAGCAGTACTTC,CASSEQGLAGYEQYF
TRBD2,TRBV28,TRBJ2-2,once,TGTGCCAGCAGCCCCACTAGCGGGAACACCGGGGAGCTGTTTTTT,CASSPTSGNTGELFF
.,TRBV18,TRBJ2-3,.,TGTGCCAGCTCATCTGGGACAGATACGCAGTATTTT,CASSSGTDTQYF
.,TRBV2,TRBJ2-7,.,TGTGCCAGCAGTGTAGGGACTTGGGTCTCCTACGAGCAGTACTTC,CASSVGTWVSYEQYF
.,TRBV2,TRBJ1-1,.,TGTGCCAGCTTCGGGAACACTGAAGCTTTCTTT,CASFGNTEAFF
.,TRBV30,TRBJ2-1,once,TGTGCCTGGAGTGTATTGGCTAGACCCTCCTACAATGAGCAGTTCTTC,CAWSVLARPSYNEQFF
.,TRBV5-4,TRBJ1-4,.,TGTGCCAGCAGCTTGGGCCAGACTAATGAAAAACTGTTTTTT,CASSLGQTNEKLFF
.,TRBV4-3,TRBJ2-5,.,TGCGCCAGCAGCCAAGGTCCCCGGGATGAGACCCAGTACTTC,CASSQGPRDETQYF
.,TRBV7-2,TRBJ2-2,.,TGTGCCAGCAGCCTAAACCAGGGAGCCGGGGAGCTGTTTTTT,CASSLNQGAGELFF
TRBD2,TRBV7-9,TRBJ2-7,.,TGTGCCAGCAGCCCGACCTTAGCGGGAGGGTCCTACGAGCAGTACTTC,CASSPTLAGGSYEQYF
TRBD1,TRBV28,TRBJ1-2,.,TGTGCCAGCAGTAACTACAGGGGGCTCTATGGCTACACCTTC,CASSNYRGLYGYTF
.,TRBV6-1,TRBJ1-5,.,TGTGCCAGCAGCAGGCGGGGCCACGATCAGCCCCAGCATTTT,CASSRRGHDQPQHF
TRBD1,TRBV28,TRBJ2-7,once,TGTGCCAGCAAAGGAGGACAGGGGGCGCCCTACGAGCAGTACTTC,CASKGGQGAPYEQYF
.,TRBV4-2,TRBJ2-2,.,TGTGCCAGCAGCCAGGGGTATACCGGGGAGCTGTTTTTT,CASSQGYTGELFF
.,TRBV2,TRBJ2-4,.,TGTGCCAGCAGTCCGGACTGGGTGGGAAACATTCAGTACTTC,CASSPDWVGNIQYF
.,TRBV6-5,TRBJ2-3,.,TGTGCCAGCAGTTTCGCCCCGGGGATCACTGCAGATACGCAGTATTTT,CASSFAPGITADTQYF
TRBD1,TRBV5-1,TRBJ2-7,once,TGCGCCAGCAGACAACAGGGGGCTTCACGAGAGCAGTACTTC,CASRQQGASREQYF
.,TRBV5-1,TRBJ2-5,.,TGCGCCAGCAGCTCGGAGGGGGGAGAGACCCAGTACTTC,CASSSEGGETQYF
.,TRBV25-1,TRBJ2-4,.,TGTGCCAGCAGTGAATACGCTGCCAAAAACATTCAGTACTTC,CASSEYAAKNIQYF
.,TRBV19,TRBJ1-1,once,TGTGCCAGTGGTGACAGGGAAGCTTTCTTT,CASGDREAFF
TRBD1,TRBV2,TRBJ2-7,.,TGTGCCAGCAGTCCTAGGACAGGGGGCGCCTACGAGCAGTACTTC,CASSPRTGGAYEQYF
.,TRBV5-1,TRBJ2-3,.,TGCGCCAGCAGCCCGGACGGGGTTGGAGATACGCAGTATTTT,CASSPDGVGDTQYF
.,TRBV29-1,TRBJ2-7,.,TGCAGCGTTTTCGGAGGCTACTACGAGCAGTACTTC,CSVFGGYYEQYF
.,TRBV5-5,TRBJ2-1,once,TGTGCCAGCAGCTTGGGGTGGCTCTACAATGAGCAGTTCTTC,CASSLGWLYNEQFF
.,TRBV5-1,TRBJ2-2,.,TGCGCCAGCAGCAAAGTTAGATCGGGCACCGGGGAGCTGTTTTTT,CASSKVRSGTGELFF
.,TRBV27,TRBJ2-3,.,TGTGCCAGCAGTTTTTCGGGGATAAAAGATACGCAGTATTTT,CASSFSGIKDTQYF
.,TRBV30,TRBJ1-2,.,TGTGCCTGGAGTACCAGGGATTTAGGCGGCTACACCTTC,CAWSTRDLGGYTF
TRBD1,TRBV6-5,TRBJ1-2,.,TGTGCCAGCAGTTACCAGCCAGGGGGCGCAGGTGGCTACACCTTC,CASSYQPGGAGGYTF
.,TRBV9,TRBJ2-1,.,TGTGCCAGCAGCGTCCGGGACATCTCCTACAATGAGCAGTTCTTC,CASSVRDISYNEQFF
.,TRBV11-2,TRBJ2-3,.,TGTGCCAGCAGCTTCCTGTTTCGCACAGATACGCAGTATTTT,CASSFLFRTDTQYF
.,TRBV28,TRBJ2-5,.,TGTGCCAGCAGTTTTGGAGGGCCCCAAGAGACCCAGTACTTC,CASSFGGPQETQYF
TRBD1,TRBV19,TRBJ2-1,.,TGTGCCAGTAGTACGGGACAGGGATTTAGCAATGAGCAGTTCTTC,CASSTGQGFSNEQFF
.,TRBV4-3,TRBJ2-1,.,TGCGCCAGCAGCCAAGTGTCTCGCACCGGTGAGCAGTTCTTC,CASSQVSRTGEQFF
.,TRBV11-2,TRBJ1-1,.,TGTGCCAGCAGCCCGACAGGTATCGGGTGGACTGAAGCTTTCTTT,CASSPTGIGWTEAFF
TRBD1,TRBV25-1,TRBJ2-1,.,TGTGCCAGCAGTGATTCAAGACAGGGTTGGGGCAATGAGCAGTTCTTC,CASSDSRQGWGNEQFF
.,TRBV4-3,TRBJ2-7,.,TGCGCCAGCAGCCAAGCCGATCGGCAGACCTACGAGCAGTACTTC,CASSQADRQTYEQYF
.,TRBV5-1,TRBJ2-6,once,TGCGCCAGCAGCTTGGTAAGAAATCGAGTATCTGGGGCCAACGTCCTGACTTTC,CASSLVRNRVSGANVLTF